The 2 T cell receptor beta chains below come from one sample, sequenced in a study of early T cells in non-severe SARS-CoV-2 infection. In TCRdb, the 5' RACE reads were re-called with MiXCR into one record per CDR3 protein. Seen here are about 110,000 distinct CDR3 sequences, 9.5% to 13% observed once, and the top ten hold around 2.9%. Sequencing was performed on whole blood. These receptors were obtained from an adult who was a healthcare worker with PCR-confirmed SARS-CoV-2 infection or an uninfected control (not recorded which).

This chain joins TRBV3-1 and TRBJ1-4; TRBD1 might be the D (5 bases). Germline CDR1 is LGHDT and CDR2 is YNNKEL (reference sequence). Deletions cut 1 base from V and 8 bases from J, with 11 bases between. The CDR3 extends over 14 amino acids. The CDR3 DNA follows: TGTGCCAGCAGCCAAGGGAGACGGGGGGAAAAACTGTTTTTT. Translated: CASSQGRRGEKLFF.

This clonotype occurred a few times. The rearrangement uses TRBV10-3 and TRBJ2-3, with D possibly matching TRBD2 (7 bases). CDR3 length: 13 residues. Deletions cut 11 bases from V and 0 bases from J, with 12 bases between. The germline V gene has CDR1 ENHRY and CDR2 SYGVKD. CDR3 protein: CASGGVSTDTQYF. CDR3 sequence (DNA): TGTGCCTCGGGGGGCGTAAGCACAGATACGCAGTATTTT.